Following are 23 T cell receptor beta chains from one sample sequenced in a study of blood T cell repertoires in COVID-19. TCRdb keeps only in-frame clones here, not all; method: immunoSEQ multiplex PCR. The sample carries about 110,000 clones, about 89% recorded once. The sequencing sample was made of peripheral blood. The receptor set was obtained from a man in his forties with acute or convalescent COVID-19.

V and J are TRBV6-5 and TRBJ2-2; perhaps TRBD2 as D (5 bases). Per germline, CDR1 MNHEY and CDR2 SVGAGI. The CDR3 extends over 14 amino acids. V was clipped by 7 bases and J by 6 bases, with 15 bases between them. For the CDR3, the DNA is TGTGCCAGCACCCCCGGGCTAGCTGCCGGGGAGCTGTTTTTT. Amino acid sequence: CASTPGLAAGELFF.

The rearrangement joins TRBV5-5 to TRBJ1-5; D call uncertain. Germline CDR1 SGHKS, CDR2 YYEKEE (reference sequence). Trimming left V 4 bases short and J 1 base short, with 6 bases between. The CDR3 sequence is 13 residues long. The CDR3 is CASSAASNQPQHF. The CDR3 DNA is TGTGCCAGCAGCGCGGCCAGCAATCAGCCCCAGCATTTT.

The V call is TRBV6-1, the J call TRBJ1-5, with a possible D match to TRBD1 (6 bases). CDR1 and CDR2 from the germline V gene are MNHNS and SASEGT. The V gene lost 3 bases and the J gene lost 0 bases, with 9 bases spanning the gap. CDR3 length: 15 residues. The CDR3 DNA is TGTGCCAGCAGTGAGTCAGGGGATAGCAATCAGCCCCAGCATTTT. This translates into CASSESGDSNQPQHF.

In its sample, this clone was seen once. The chain carries TRBV12-5 and TRBJ2-7; a weak D match, TRBD2 (6 bases). The CDR3 loop spans 13 amino acids. CDR1 is LGHNT and CDR2 is FRNRAP in the germline V gene. V was clipped by 1 base and J by 4 bases, with 8 bases between them. CDR3 in amino acids: CASGLGRVYEQYF. CDR3 sequence (DNA): TGTGCTAGTGGTTTGGGGAGGGTATACGAGCAGTACTTC. The whole variable domain, filled in from reference TRBV12-5 and TRBJ2-7, reads DARVTQTPRHKVTEMGQEVTMRCQPILGHNTVFWYRQTMMQGLELLAYFRNRAPLDDSGMPKDRFSAEMPDATLATLKIQPSEPRDSAVYFCASGLGRVYEQYFGPGTRLTVT.

As regards this clone: Other DNA sequences in this specimen translate into the identical CDR3. This sequence joins TRBV7-9 and TRBJ1-1, with D maybe TRBD1 (5 bases). The V gene's germline CDR1 is SEHNR and CDR2 FQNEAQ (reference sequence). V was cut by 5 bases and J by 0 bases, with 10 bases left in between. This CDR3 is 14 amino acids long. DNA of the CDR3: TGTGCCAGCAGCCCCGGGGGGGTGAACACTGAAGCTTTCTTT. Its protein product is CASSPGGVNTEAFF. The full variable domain, with the rest looked up from reference TRBV7-9 and TRBJ1-1, is DTGVSQNPRHKITKRGQNVTFRCDPISEHNRLYWYRQTLGQGPEFLTYFQNEAQLEKSRLLSDRFSAERPKGSFSTLEIQRTEQGDSAMYLCASSPGGVNTEAFFGQGTRLTVV.

V usage is TRBV6-5 and J usage is TRBJ1-1, with TRBD1 matching 9 bases. V lost 0 bases to trimming and J lost 4 bases; unmatched junction nucleotides: 6. CDR1 is MNHEY and CDR2 is SVGAGI in the germline V gene. The CDR3 has 16 residues. The CDR3 is CASSYSGQGIGTEAFF. The DNA for the CDR3 is TGTGCCAGCAGTTACTCGGGACAGGGCATAGGCACTGAAGCTTTCTTT.

In regard to this clone: The identical CDR3 is also encoded by other nucleotide sequences in the sample. The chain has TRBV27 and TRBJ2-7, with D possibly matching TRBD1 (6 bases). V was shortened by 2 bases and J by 4 bases, with 12 bases between the two germline ends. CDR1 is MNHEY and CDR2 is SMNVEV in the germline V gene (reference sequence). The CDR3 runs 14 residues. CDR3 coding DNA: TGTGCCAGCAGTTTAAACAGGGTTAGTTACGAGCAGTACTTC. This sequence encodes CASSLNRVSYEQYF.

The chain carries TRBV19 and TRBJ2-1; a possible D gene is TRBD2 (7 bases). The CDR3 covers 14 residues. Germline V gives CDR1 LNHDA, CDR2 SQIVND (reference sequence). V lost 4 bases and J lost 5, with 12 bases in between. CDR3 sequence (DNA): TGTGCCAGTAGTACCCGGGGGGCGGACAATGAGCAGTTCTTC. Translating gives CASSTRGADNEQFF.

V and J are TRBV5-1 and TRBJ2-2, with 7 bases lining up with TRBD1. J gave up 4 bases and V 4 bases, and 4 bases lay outside the gene matches. There are 14 residues in the CDR3. Germline-derived CDR1 and CDR2 are SGHRS and YFSETQ. This CDR3 reads CASSPRTGTGELFF. The CDR3 nucleotides are TGCGCCAGCAGCCCTCGGACAGGCACCGGGGAGCTGTTTTTT.

This clone was counted between two and nine times. This sequence joins TRBV20-1 and TRBJ2-5, with D perhaps matching TRBD2 (6 bases). There are 11 residues in the CDR3. V dropped 5 bases and J dropped 5 bases, with 9 bases sitting between them. Germline assignment: CDR1 DFQATT and CDR2 SNEGSKA (reference sequence). CDR3 bases: TGCAGTGCTGGGGGGTTCGAGACCCAGTACTTC. Its protein is CSAGGFETQYF.

The V call is TRBV19, the J call TRBJ1-4; 10 bases are a match to TRBD1. V lost 6 bases and J lost 5; bases outside the gene matches: 6. This CDR3 has 15 amino acids. Looked up from germline, CDR1 is LNHDA and CDR2 is SQIVND (reference sequence). The CDR3 DNA sequence: TGTGCCAGTAGACCGGGACAGGGGTTCAATGAAAAACTGTTTTTT. It translates to CASRPGQGFNEKLFF.

Only a few counts were recorded for this clone. V and J are TRBV5-5 and TRBJ1-2; 9 bases fit TRBD1. CDR3 length: 15 amino acids. In germline, CDR1 is SGHKS, CDR2 YYEKEE (reference sequence). Unmatched junction bases numbered 8, after V lost 0 bases and J lost 8 bases. CDR3: CASSLGWDREWGYTF. DNA of the CDR3: TGTGCCAGCAGCTTGGGGTGGGACAGGGAGTGGGGCTACACCTTC.

Only one count was recorded for this clone. J is TRBJ1-1 and V is TRBV19; D is perhaps TRBD1 (6 bases). Trimming left V 6 bases short and J 6 bases short, with 8 bases between. The CDR3 extends over 11 amino acids. Germline lookup yields CDR1 LNHDA and CDR2 SQIVND (reference sequence). The CDR3 spells CASSTGSEAFF. CDR3 in DNA: TGTGCCAGTAGCACAGGGTCTGAAGCTTTCTTT.

This clone was observed a few times. The chain combines TRBV2 with TRBJ1-5, with 8 nucleotides matching TRBD1. Germline V gene sequence: CDR1 SNHLY, CDR2 FYNNEI. J was trimmed by 6 bases and V by 5 bases; bases with no gene match: 6. CDR3 size: 14 residues. In DNA form, the CDR3 reads TGTGCCAGCAGTACCGGACAGGGCAGTCAGCCCCAGCATTTT. It translates to CASSTGQGSQPQHF.

Notes on this clone: The same CDR3 can be traced to other DNA sequences in this sample. The rearrangement joins TRBV19 to TRBJ2-1; a weak D match, TRBD1 (5 bases). V dropped 1 base and J dropped 1 base, with 8 bases sitting between them. CDR1 is LNHDA, CDR2 SQIVND, per germline (reference sequence). This CDR3 contains 15 residues. CDR3 nucleotide sequence: TGTGCCAGTAGTATAGGAAGGGGATCCTACAATGAGCAGTTCTTC. Its translation: CASSIGRGSYNEQFF.

The chain employs TRBV19 and TRBJ2-2; 9 bases are shared with TRBD1. The J segment lost 4 bases and the V segment lost 5 bases, leaving 2 bases of the junction unmatched. The CDR3 length is 14 residues. The V gene's germline CDR1 is LNHDA and CDR2 SQIVND (reference sequence). CDR3 region: CASSLQGATGELFF. As DNA, the CDR3 is TGTGCCAGTAGTCTACAGGGGGCCACCGGGGAGCTGTTTTTT.

J is TRBJ1-5 and V is TRBV12-5; no definite D call. This CDR3 has 13 residues. From germline, CDR1 is LGHNT and CDR2 FRNRAP. V was trimmed by 1 base and J by 7 bases, leaving 8 bases between them. CDR3 loop: CASGLGPEQPQHF. The CDR3 DNA is TGTGCTAGTGGTTTGGGTCCGGAGCAGCCCCAGCATTTT.

The gene calls are TRBV12-3 or TRBV12-4 and TRBJ1-2; maybe TRBD1 (5 bases). There are 13 residues in the CDR3. Between the trimmed V and J ends, which lost 5 bases and 8 bases, there was a span of 15 bases. The CDR3 loop is CASSPRGSGGYTF. CDR3 sequence (DNA): TGTGCCAGCAGTCCCCGGGGGAGCGGGGGCTACACCTTC.

The chain joins TRBV27 to TRBJ2-6; D is unresolved. Germline V gives CDR1 MNHEY, CDR2 SMNVEV (reference sequence). The germline V and J ends were trimmed by 3 bases and 2 bases, with 2 bases remaining between them. The CDR3 is 13 amino acids. The CDR3 nucleotides read TGTGCCAGCAGTTTCACTGGGGCCAACGTCCTGACTTTC. Translating it yields CASSFTGANVLTF.

The chain links TRBV12-3 or TRBV12-4 to TRBJ2-5, with D perhaps matching TRBD1 (6 bases). V gave up 6 bases and J gave up 6 bases, with 14 bases separating them. This CDR3 region has 13 residues. Here the CDR3 DNA reads TGTGCCAGCAGGTACAGGGAAACGAAGACCCAGTACTTC. Its protein is CASRYRETKTQYF.

The chain employs TRBV2 and TRBJ1-1; D call uncertain. The CDR3 is 12 amino acids. Trimming cost V 6 bases and J 1 base, with 6 bases left between them. Germline V CDR1 and CDR2: SNHLY, FYNNEI. CDR3 bases: TGTGCCAGCAGACCAGAGAACACTGAAGCTTTCTTT. This translates into CASRPENTEAFF.

The CDR3, as DNA: TGCAGCGCTGACAGGGGCACTGGGGACACCATATATTTT. Translating gives CSADRGTGDTIYF. V and J are TRBV29-1 and TRBJ1-3; 8 nucleotides align to TRBD1. V shed 7 bases and J 8 bases; nucleotides not matched to a gene: 10. The CDR3 extends over 13 amino acids. Per germline, CDR1 SQVTM and CDR2 ANQGSEA.

This chain uses TRBV19 with TRBJ2-3, with 9 bases fitting TRBD2. CDR1 and CDR2 (germline): LNHDA, SQIVND (reference sequence). J lost 6 bases, V lost 8 bases, and 6 bases had no gene match. The length of the CDR3 is 13 residues. The CDR3 reads CASSLAGTDTQYF. CDR3 DNA sequence: TGTGCCAGTTCGCTAGCGGGGACCGATACGCAGTATTTT.